These 7 T cell receptor beta chains came from one sample sequenced in a study of T cell changes during pregnancy in multiple sclerosis. The protocol was immunoSEQ multiplex PCR, while the TCRdb copy is restricted to in-frame clones and leaves out a portion. The repertoire holds approximately 92,000 clones, around 93% seen once, with around 0.99% in the top ten. Here the sequenced sample was peripheral blood, taken after pregnancy. All receptors come from a female donor with multiple sclerosis, enrolled in a pregnancy study.

The chain combines TRBV5-1 with TRBJ2-7; 11 bases are shared with TRBD2. Germline V lookup: CDR1 SGHRS, CDR2 YFSETQ. Trimming cost V 0 bases and J 2 bases; bases outside gene matches: 4. The CDR3 consists of 16 residues. CDR3 in DNA: TGCGCCAGCAGCTTGGCCGGGACTAGCGGAACCTACGAGCAGTACTTC. Amino acid sequence: CASSLAGTSGTYEQYF.

The V and J genes are TRBV27 and TRBJ1-5; D gene unclear. The length of the CDR3 is 12 residues. Germline values: CDR1 MNHEY, CDR2 SMNVEV (reference sequence). Deletions cut 1 base from V and 8 bases from J, with 6 bases between. The DNA of the CDR3 is TGTGCCAGCAGTTTATTCCGCGAGCCCCAGCATTTT. This translates into CASSLFREPQHF.

The V call is TRBV27, the J call TRBJ2-1, with D unresolved. The V and J ends lost 5 bases and 5 bases respectively, with 10 bases between them. CDR1 and CDR2 (germline): MNHEY, SMNVEV (reference sequence). The CDR3 is 13 amino acids. CDR3 region: CASSPRLDNEQFF. The CDR3 DNA reads as TGTGCCAGCAGTCCACGACTTGACAATGAGCAGTTCTTC.

The chain links TRBV28 to TRBJ2-2; 10 bases fit TRBD1. This CDR3 comprises 16 residues. Trimming at V came to 5 bases and at J to 6 bases, leaving 9 bases not matched to a gene. Germline CDR1 is MDHEN and CDR2 is SYDVKM. CDR3 sequence (DNA): TGTGCCAGCAGTCCCCCCGGGACAGGGGTCTCCGGGGAGCTGTTTTTT. Amino acid sequence: CASSPPGTGVSGELFF.

The V gene is TRBV19, the J gene TRBJ1-1; 8 bases map to TRBD1. With V trimmed by 1 base and J by 1 base, 2 bases remained unmatched. The CDR3 is made up of 15 amino acids. The germline gives CDR1 LNHDA, CDR2 SQIVND (reference sequence). CDR3 sequence reads: CASSIGGTGNTEAFF. CDR3 sequence (DNA): TGTGCCAGTAGTATAGGTGGGACAGGGAACACTGAAGCTTTCTTT.

The chain carries TRBV13 and TRBJ2-7; 8 bases are shared with TRBD1. V trimming: 3 bases; J trimming: 0 bases; junction bases outside the gene matches: 13. CDR3 length: 18 amino acids. Germline V gene data show CDR1 as PRHDT and CDR2 as FYEKMQ (reference sequence). CDR3 in DNA: TGTGCCAGCAGCTTTTTTCCCGAGCTGGGACAGGTCTCCTACGAGCAGTACTTC. It specifies CASSFFPELGQVSYEQYF.

The chain has TRBV7-9 and TRBJ2-1, with TRBD1 matching 8 bases. The CDR3 has 12 residues. Germline V CDR1 and CDR2: SEHNR, FQNEAQ (reference sequence). J lost 10 bases, V lost 4 bases, and 3 bases had no gene match. The CDR3 reads CASSSWTGEQFF. Here the CDR3 DNA reads TGTGCCAGCAGCTCGTGGACAGGGGAGCAGTTCTTC.